The 6 T cell receptor beta chains below come from one sample, sequenced in a study of blood T cell repertoires in COVID-19 (dated by TCRdb to the early 2020s). Libraries were constructed by the immunoSEQ multiplex PCR assay. TCRdb holds this immuneACCESS table with in-frame rearrangements only. Some clones are missing; in checked studies, unresolved V genes explain under half, and the rest has no known cause. For this sample there are approximately 120,000 clones; roughly 80% appear just once. Of the sample, about 18% falls within the top ten clones. Sequencing was performed on peripheral blood. The receptors stem from a woman aged 55-75 years with acute or convalescent COVID-19.

V gene TRBV7-8 combines with J gene TRBJ2-5, with a tentative D call TRBD1 (6 bases). The germline V gene encodes CDR1 SGHVS and CDR2 FQNEAQ. Deletions cut 4 bases from V and 0 bases from J, with 12 bases between. The CDR3 totals 15 residues. CDR3 loop: CASSSWGLYQETQYF. As DNA, the CDR3 is TGTGCCAGCAGCTCTTGGGGGCTGTACCAAGAGACCCAGTACTTC.

This clone appeared once. The rearrangement uses TRBV19 and TRBJ2-1; 7 nucleotides agree with TRBD1. The germline V gene encodes CDR1 LNHDA and CDR2 SQIVND (reference sequence). CDR3 length: 19 amino acids. J lost 0 bases, V lost 3 bases, and 14 bases had no gene match. The chain's CDR3 is CASSISIRGTASSYNEQFF. The CDR3 coding sequence is TGTGCCAGTAGTATTTCTATAAGGGGGACAGCGAGCTCCTACAATGAGCAGTTCTTC.

V and J are TRBV6-6 and TRBJ2-2; tentatively, D is TRBD1 (5 bases). Germline lookup yields CDR1 MNHNY and CDR2 SVGAGI (reference sequence). V was trimmed by 3 bases and J by 3 bases, leaving 8 bases between them. The CDR3 runs to 14 residues. This CDR3 is CASSYAGHTGELFF. The CDR3 nucleotides read TGTGCCAGCAGTTATGCAGGGCACACCGGGGAGCTGTTTTTT.

The chain carries TRBV27 and TRBJ1-6; 9 bases are shared with TRBD1. This CDR3 is 15 amino acids long. The germline gives CDR1 MNHEY, CDR2 SMNVEV (reference sequence). With V trimmed by 5 bases and J by 8 bases, 7 bases remained unmatched. This CDR3 reads CASSQLQGADSPLHF. The CDR3 nucleotides are TGTGCCAGCAGTCAACTACAGGGGGCTGATTCACCCCTCCACTTT.

The genes are TRBV5-1 and TRBJ1-3; a possible D gene is TRBD1 (6 bases). Germline V gives CDR1 SGHRS, CDR2 YFSETQ. V gave up 4 bases and J gave up 9 bases, with 11 bases separating them. The CDR3 is 12 residues long. DNA of the CDR3: TGCGCCAGCAGCAACAGGGACCGCACCATATATTTT. Translated, it gives CASSNRDRTIYF. Drawing the rest from reference TRBV5-1 and TRBJ1-3, the complete variable domain is KAGVTQTPRYLIKTRGQQVTLSCSPISGHRSVSWYQQTPGQGLQFLFEYFSETQRNKGNFPGRFSGRQFSNSRSEMNVSTLELGDSALYLCASSNRDRTIYFGEGSWLTVV.

The chain links TRBV15 to TRBJ1-1; TRBD1 matches 8 bases. V shed 0 bases, J shed 5 bases, and the junction held 14 bases outside the gene matches. CDR1 LNHNV and CDR2 YYDKDF come from the germline V gene (reference sequence). The CDR3 runs 18 residues. CDR3 coding DNA: TGTGCCACCAGCAGAGATCTGGCAGGGGGCATGAGAGGGACTGAAGCTTTCTTT. Its protein is CATSRDLAGGMRGTEAFF.